These T cell receptor beta chains were read from a single sample in a study of T cell changes during pregnancy in multiple sclerosis. Repertoires were generated with immunoSEQ multiplex PCR, while TCRdb's copy carries only in-frame clones and drops some. The sample yields about 75,000 clones, 85% to 95% seen once. Sequencing was performed on CD4+ T cells from peripheral blood mononuclear cells, taken after pregnancy. The receptors stem from a female donor with multiple sclerosis, enrolled in a pregnancy study. The CDR3 runs from the conserved cysteine through the conserved F or W. The D gene is left open where the match is weak. Clone size appears in some rows only: once, few, many, or a class for an expanded clone.

j_gene,d_gene,v_gene,abundance,CDR3nt,CDR3aa
TRBJ2-1,TRBD1,TRBV10-3,-,TGTGCACTAGGACAGGGGAAATACAATGAGCAGTTCTTC,CALGQGKYNEQFF
TRBJ2-7,-,TRBV21-1,-,TGTGCCAACCCGGGACAGGGGTTTTACGAGCAGTACTTC,CANPGQGFYEQYF
TRBJ2-5,-,TRBV27,-,TGTGCCAGCAGTTTAGGATGGGGCAATCAAGAGACCCAGTACTTC,CASSLGWGNQETQYF
TRBJ2-6,TRBD2,TRBV7-3,-,TGTGCCAGCAGCCCGACATCACTAGCGTTGTACTCTGGGGCCAACGTCCTGACTTTC,CASSPTSLALYSGANVLTF
TRBJ2-7,-,TRBV6-5,-,TGTGCCAGCAGTTACTCGATACCCGGGACTTCCTACGAGCAGTACTTC,CASSYSIPGTSYEQYF
TRBJ1-2,TRBD1,TRBV29-1,-,TGCAGCGTCGGGTTCTCTCCGGGACAGTCGGACGGCTACACCTTC,CSVGFSPGQSDGYTF
TRBJ1-5,-,TRBV5-6,-,TGTGCCAGCAGCTTGGGCGGAGGCAATCAGCCCCAGCATTTT,CASSLGGGNQPQHF
TRBJ1-5,-,TRBV2,-,TGTGCCAGCAGCTCCGGACAGTATAGCAATCAGCCCCAGCATTTT,CASSSGQYSNQPQHF
TRBJ2-1,-,TRBV28,-,TGTGCCAGCAGTTTAAGTTTACTACTCTACAATGAGCAGTTCTTC,CASSLSLLLYNEQFF
TRBJ2-5,-,TRBV19,-,TGTGCCAGTAGTACCAGTACAGGGTGGCGGGAGACCCAGTACTTC,CASSTSTGWRETQYF
TRBJ2-1,TRBD2,TRBV5-1,-,TGCGCCAGCGGTATAGCGGGAGGGCCGAACAATGAGCAGTTCTTC,CASGIAGGPNNEQFF
TRBJ1-5,-,TRBV11-1,-,TGTGCCAGCAGTTATAATAGCAATCAGCCCCAGCATTTT,CASSYNSNQPQHF
TRBJ2-1,TRBD2,TRBV28,-,TGTGCCAGCACCCTACTAACTAGCGGTTACAATGAGCAGTTCTTC,CASTLLTSGYNEQFF
TRBJ2-2,-,TRBV19,-,TGTGCCAGTAGTATCGCCAGTATAAACACCGGGGAGCTGTTTTTT,CASSIASINTGELFF
TRBJ2-6,-,TRBV28,-,TGTGCCAGCAGTCGGTACTCTGGGGCCAACGTCCTGACTTTC,CASSRYSGANVLTF
TRBJ2-1,TRBD2,TRBV7-2,-,TGTGCCAGCAGCCTTGGGGGGGGATCCTACAATGAGCAGTTCTTC,CASSLGGGSYNEQFF
TRBJ2-1,-,TRBV5-1,-,TGCGCCAGCAGCTTGGAGGCTAGCTGGCGGGAGCAGTTCTTC,CASSLEASWREQFF
TRBJ2-1,TRBD2,TRBV4-3,-,TGCGCCAGCAGCCAAGAAGCATCACTAGCGGCTACCCCCTATGAGCAGTTCTTC,CASSQEASLAATPYEQFF
TRBJ2-1,TRBD2,TRBV9,-,TGTGCCAGCAGCGTAGAACTAGCGGGAGCGGGTGAGCAGTTCTTC,CASSVELAGAGEQFF
TRBJ1-5,TRBD1,TRBV7-2,-,TGTGCCAGCAGCCTGACAGGGGGCAGCAATCAGCCCCAGCATTTT,CASSLTGGSNQPQHF
TRBJ2-6,TRBD1,TRBV10-3,-,TGTGCCATCAGTCGGGACAGGGGGCCTGGGGCCAACGTCCTGACTTTC,CAISRDRGPGANVLTF
TRBJ2-1,-,TRBV15,few,TGTGCCACCAGCCTTCCTAGAGTCCTCAATGAGCAGTTCTTC,CATSLPRVLNEQFF
TRBJ1-3,TRBD1,TRBV18,-,TGTGCCAGCTCACCAGTAGGACAGGGCCCTGGAAACACCATATATTTT,CASSPVGQGPGNTIYF
TRBJ2-5,TRBD2,TRBV6-5,once,TGTGCCAGCGCAGCGGGAGCGATGGGAGAGACCCAGTACTTC,CASAAGAMGETQYF
TRBJ2-3,-,TRBV5-1,-,TGCGCCAGCAGCTTGGTGAGCGGCCCCACAGATACGCAGTATTTT,CASSLVSGPTDTQYF
TRBJ1-2,-,TRBV5-1,-,TGCGCCAGCAGCTTGAGATGGGGCGCGTATGGCTACACCTTC,CASSLRWGAYGYTF
TRBJ1-5,TRBD1,TRBV18,-,TGTGCCAGCTCGCGGACAGGGGGCAACAATCAGCCCCAGCATTTT,CASSRTGGNNQPQHF
TRBJ2-3,TRBD1,TRBV27,once,TGTGCCAGCAGTCACCTACCGGGACAGGGTATCCCAGATACGCAGTATTTT,CASSHLPGQGIPDTQYF
TRBJ2-7,TRBD1,TRBV20-1,-,TGCAGTGCTACAGGGGGTTACGAGCAGTACTTC,CSATGGYEQYF
TRBJ2-2,-,TRBV28,-,TGTGCCAGCCCCAGCGGTACCGGGGAGCTGTTTTTT,CASPSGTGELFF
TRBJ2-7,TRBD2,TRBV28,-,TGTGCCAGCACTCCTAACGCTGGGGGGGGCTACGAGCAGTACTTC,CASTPNAGGGYEQYF
TRBJ1-5,-,TRBV19,-,TGTGCCAGTAGTTTAACTCAGGGGTTTTATCAGCCCCAGCATTTT,CASSLTQGFYQPQHF
TRBJ2-1,TRBD2,TRBV19,-,TGTGCCAGTAGTACGGGGCTAGCGGGAAAGATTGAGCAGTTCTTC,CASSTGLAGKIEQFF
TRBJ1-2,TRBD1,TRBV19,-,TGTGCCAGTAGTAGAGGACAGGCCATATATGGCTACACCTTC,CASSRGQAIYGYTF
TRBJ1-5,TRBD1,TRBV29-1,-,TGCAGCGTTGTAACAGGGGGAAATCAGCCCCAGCATTTT,CSVVTGGNQPQHF
TRBJ1-1,-,TRBV10-1,-,TGCGCCAGCAGGGACAGTAACACTGAAGCTTTCTTT,CASRDSNTEAFF
TRBJ1-1,TRBD1,TRBV18,-,TGTGCCAGCTCACCTTTGGGACAGACGAACACTGAAGCTTTCTTT,CASSPLGQTNTEAFF
TRBJ2-4,-,TRBV7-2,-,TGTGCCAGCAGCTTAACTGACAGAAACATTCAGTACTTC,CASSLTDRNIQYF
TRBJ1-2,-,TRBV29-1,-,TGCAGCGTTGGCGGGGAACATGGCTACACCTTC,CSVGGEHGYTF
TRBJ2-3,TRBD2,TRBV10-3,-,TGTGCCATCAGCCGACTAGCGGGAGCGACAGATACGCAGTATTTT,CAISRLAGATDTQYF
TRBJ1-4,TRBD1,TRBV9,-,TGTGCCAGCAGCCCCACCGGGACAGAGGGGGAAAAACTGTTTTTT,CASSPTGTEGEKLFF
TRBJ2-1,TRBD1,TRBV18,-,TGTGCCAGCTCACCGTTGGGACAGGGCGCCAATGAGCAGTTCTTC,CASSPLGQGANEQFF
TRBJ2-2,-,TRBV9,-,TGTGCCAGCAGCAAGAGTCCGAACACCGGGGAGCTGTTTTTT,CASSKSPNTGELFF
TRBJ2-6,-,TRBV5-1,-,TGCGCCAGCAGCTCTAACTCTGGGGCCAACGTCCTGACTTTC,CASSSNSGANVLTF
TRBJ2-3,-,TRBV11-3,-,TGTGCCAGCAGCCGGTTTGGGCGAGATACGCAGTATTTT,CASSRFGRDTQYF
TRBJ1-3,-,TRBV28,-,TGTGCCAGCAGTTTAATCGGCTCTGGAAACACCATATATTTT,CASSLIGSGNTIYF